The source of this TCR beta chain is a study of cytomegalovirus exposure and HLA in healthy donors. In the PCR, 60 Vbeta and 13 Jbeta primers were used. Only in-frame clones appear in the TCRdb table, and some are missing; sequencing was by immunoSEQ multiplex PCR. The table lists around 110,000 clones, around 85% of them singletons. The V segment lost 1 base and the J segment 1 base; nucleotides outside the gene matches: 6. In germline, CDR1 is SGHVS, CDR2 FQNEAQ. CDR3 length equals 17 residues. The chain uses TRBV7-8 and TRBJ1-2; 10 bases match TRBD1. The TCR sequence derives from a man aged 25 to 40 in good health and CMV-seronegative. Sequencing was done on a sample of PBMCs. DNA for the CDR3: TGTGCCAGCAGCTTAGATAACCGGGACAGGGGTAACTATGGCTACACCTTC. This sequence encodes CASSLDNRDRGNYGYTF.